The rows below give T cell receptor beta chains drawn from one sample of a study of shared clonotypes between healthy human individuals. Some clones are missing from TCRdb's copy, which holds only in-frame ones; the method was immunoSEQ multiplex PCR. The sample shows under 350,000 clones, roughly 87% of them seen only once. Sequencing was carried out using memory CD8+ T cells sorted from blood. These receptors all stem from a man younger than 35 in good health. Each CDR3 is given with its conserved first and last residue. The D gene is left open where the match is weak.

.,TRBV25-1,TRBJ1-3,CASSEYKIDVVANTIYF
TRBD1,TRBV9,TRBJ1-2,CASSEFSRTGWIYGYTF
TRBD1,TRBV6-1,TRBJ2-3,CASSGRDRVPDTQYF
.,TRBV27,TRBJ2-6,CASSLVGVSGANVLTF
TRBD1,TRBV6-6,TRBJ1-6,CASSYLWTGRSPLHF
TRBD1,TRBV7-3,TRBJ2-2,CASSLPGQRNTGELFF
TRBD2,TRBV11-2,TRBJ2-1,CASRLGGASYNEQFF
TRBD1,TRBV5-5,TRBJ2-7,CASSLRQGAYEQYF
.,TRBV28,TRBJ1-5,CASSLDRGNQPQHF
TRBD2,TRBV14,TRBJ2-1,CASSQLLAGDHNEQFF
TRBD1,TRBV5-6,TRBJ2-7,CASSTDRVLYEQYF
.,TRBV9,TRBJ2-1,CASSVGVRNEQFF
.,TRBV7-9,TRBJ2-2,CASSERAYPTGELFF
.,TRBV25-1,TRBJ1-6,CASRTANSPLHF
TRBD2,TRBV27,TRBJ2-2,CASSLTAGGPIPGELFF
TRBD2,TRBV5-5,TRBJ2-5,CASSLLLAAYQETQYF
.,TRBV9,TRBJ1-2,CASSGDNDYGYTF
.,TRBV6-5,TRBJ2-1,CASSYLPHGQGNEQFF
.,TRBV5-1,TRBJ2-1,CASSLVIGGASSYNEQFF
.,TRBV4-1,TRBJ2-1,CASSQDSSYNEQFF
.,TRBV29-1,TRBJ2-3,CSVEDLTGVEWMATDTQYF
.,TRBV4-1,TRBJ2-2,CASSQDAPGELFF
TRBD1,TRBV7-2,TRBJ2-3,CASSIWGQGVLDTQYF
.,TRBV30,TRBJ2-1,CAWKTASYNEQFF
TRBD2,TRBV13,TRBJ2-2,CASSSPLAGRTGELFF
TRBD2,TRBV6-1,TRBJ2-7,CASSDRLAELYEQYF
.,TRBV27,TRBJ2-3,CASSLVGLDTQYF
TRBD2,TRBV10-2,TRBJ2-7,CASSATSGGAYEQYF
.,TRBV5-6,TRBJ2-3,CASSRPRFTQYF